The TCR beta chain described here comes from a study of blood T cell repertoires in COVID-19. The overall study: The samples span acute and convalescent COVID-19 from the United States, Italy and Spain. PBMCs, B-cell-depleted T cells, or T cells provided the cDNA or gDNA that made up the material.

Germline CDR1 reads MNHNY; CDR2 reads SVGAGI (reference sequence). This CDR3 spans 14 amino acids. Trimming cost V 2 bases and J 14 bases; bases outside gene matches: 9. How the authors handled the data: Estimates of nucleated cell counts were drawn from the amplification of reference gene primers. The assay was immunoSEQ multiplex PCR, and TCRdb's table has in-frame clones only and misses some. That table is the source of V, J and clone size, and D and trimming were worked out from the DNA. The data show approximately 350,000 clones, around 80% seen once. This clone has more than one count but fewer than ten.

Source material: peripheral blood. This chain links TRBV6-6 with TRBJ1-6; TRBD1 matches at 7 bases. The sequence was collected from a man aged 30-40 years with active or convalescent COVID-19. The CDR3 region has the DNA TGTGCCAGCAGTTACGGGACAGACGAGGGGGCCCTCCACTTT. Translated: CASSYGTDEGALHF.